What follows are 2 T cell receptor beta chains derived from one specimen sequenced in a study of blood T cell repertoires in COVID-19. Data came from immunoSEQ multiplex PCR; TCRdb stores just in-frame clones and leaves some out. The data show under 200,000 clones, over 75% seen once. The sequencing input was PBMCs or T cells enriched from blood (not recorded which). These receptors all stem from a man aged 45-60 years who had recovered from COVID-19.

This clone was picked up one time. The chain combines TRBV7-2 with TRBJ2-2; TRBD2 agrees at 11 bases. The V gene end was trimmed by 1 base and the J gene end by 1 base; junction bases not matched to a gene: 8. This CDR3 is built from 19 residues. The germline V gene encodes CDR1 SGHTA and CDR2 FQGNSA. DNA of the CDR3: TGTGCCAGCAGCTTAGATCGCCCTAGCGGGGGGCGGAACACCGGGGAGCTGTTTTTT. It translates to CASSLDRPSGGRNTGELFF. Supplemented by reference TRBV7-2 and TRBJ2-2, the full variable domain reads GAGVSQSPSNKVTEKGKDVELRCDPISGHTALYWYRQSLGQGLEFLIYFQGNSAPDKSGLPSDRFSAERTGGSVSTLTIQRTQQEDSAVYLCASSLDRPSGGRNTGELFFGEGSRLTVL.

V gene TRBV10-3 combines with J gene TRBJ2-1; D unresolved. V shed 6 bases and J shed 4 bases, with 13 bases lying between them. This CDR3 has 14 amino acids. Germline V gene data show CDR1 as ENHRY and CDR2 as SYGVKD. The CDR3 sequence is CAISQDKLYNEQFF. The CDR3 DNA sequence: TGTGCCATCAGCCAGGATAAATTGTACAATGAGCAGTTCTTC.